This T cell receptor (beta chain) came from a study of glioma-infiltrating T cells. Amplification of TCR alpha and beta CDR3 regions from RNA used iRepertoire nested multiplex PCR. Using its own MiXCR run on the multiplex PCR reads, TCRdb lists one record per CDR3 protein. Here the sample spans approximately 110,000 distinct CDR3 sequences, less than 30% being singletons. V gave up 5 bases and J gave up 4 bases, with 9 bases separating them. The CDR3 is 11 residues long. Germline values: CDR1 SQVTM, CDR2 ANQGSEA. This clonotype was found many times. The source of this sequence is a human donor with low-grade glioma or glioblastoma, undergoing nonglioma brain surgery, or in good health (not recorded which). The genes are TRBV29-1 and TRBJ2-7; tentatively, D is TRBD2 (6 bases). Source material: glioma tissue, nonneoplastic brain tissue, or PBMCs (not recorded which). The CDR3 DNA reads as TGCAGCGTTCGGGACTTGTACGAGCAGTACTTC. Amino acid sequence: CSVRDLYEQYF.